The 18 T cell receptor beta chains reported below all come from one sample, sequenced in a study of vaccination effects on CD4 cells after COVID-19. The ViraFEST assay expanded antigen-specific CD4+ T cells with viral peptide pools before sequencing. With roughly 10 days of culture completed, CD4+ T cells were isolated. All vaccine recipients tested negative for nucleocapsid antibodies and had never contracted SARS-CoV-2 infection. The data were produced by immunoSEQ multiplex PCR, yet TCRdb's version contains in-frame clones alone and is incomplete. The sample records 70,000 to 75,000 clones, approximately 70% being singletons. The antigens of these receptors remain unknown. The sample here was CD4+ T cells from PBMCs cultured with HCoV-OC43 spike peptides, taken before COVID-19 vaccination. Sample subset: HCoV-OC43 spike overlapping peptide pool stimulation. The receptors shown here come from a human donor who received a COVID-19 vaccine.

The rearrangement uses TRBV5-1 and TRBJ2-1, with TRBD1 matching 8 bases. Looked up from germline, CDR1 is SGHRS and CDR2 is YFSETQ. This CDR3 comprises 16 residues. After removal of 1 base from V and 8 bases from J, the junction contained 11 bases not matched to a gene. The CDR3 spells CASSLTLPGQEDEQFF. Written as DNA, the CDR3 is TGCGCCAGCAGCTTGACGCTACCGGGACAGGAGGATGAGCAGTTCTTC.

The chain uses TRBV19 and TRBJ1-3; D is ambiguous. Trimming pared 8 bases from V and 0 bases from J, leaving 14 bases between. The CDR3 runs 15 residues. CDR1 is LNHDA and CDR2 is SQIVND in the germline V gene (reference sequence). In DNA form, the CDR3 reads TGTGCCAGTTCTCCAGGTTACAGCTCTGGAAACACCATATATTTT. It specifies CASSPGYSSGNTIYF.

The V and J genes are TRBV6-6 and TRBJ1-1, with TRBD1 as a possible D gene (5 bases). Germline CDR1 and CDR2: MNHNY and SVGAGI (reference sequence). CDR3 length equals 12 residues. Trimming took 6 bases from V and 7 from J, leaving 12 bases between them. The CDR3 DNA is TGTGCCAGCAGCCGACAGAGGGTTGAAGCTTTCTTT. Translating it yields CASSRQRVEAFF.

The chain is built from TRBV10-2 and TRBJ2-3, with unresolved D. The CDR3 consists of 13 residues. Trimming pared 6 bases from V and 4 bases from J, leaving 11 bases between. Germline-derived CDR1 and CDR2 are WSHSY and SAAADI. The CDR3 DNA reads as TGCGCCAGCAGCATTGGGCCGCCAGATACGCAGTATTTT. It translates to CASSIGPPDTQYF.

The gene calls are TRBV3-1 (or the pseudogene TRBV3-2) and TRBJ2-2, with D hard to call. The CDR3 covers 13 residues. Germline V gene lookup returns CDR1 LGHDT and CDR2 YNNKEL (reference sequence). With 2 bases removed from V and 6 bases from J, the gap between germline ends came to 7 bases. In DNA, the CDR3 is TGTGCCAGCAGCCAATTTATCCCCGGGGAGCTGTTTTTT. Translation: CASSQFIPGELFF.

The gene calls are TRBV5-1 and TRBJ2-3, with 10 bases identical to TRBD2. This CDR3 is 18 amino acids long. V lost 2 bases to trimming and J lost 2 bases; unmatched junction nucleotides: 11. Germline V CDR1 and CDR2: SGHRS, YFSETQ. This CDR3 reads CASSLLRAAGGTTDTQYF. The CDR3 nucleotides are TGCGCCAGCAGCTTACTGAGGGCAGCGGGGGGGACCACAGATACGCAGTATTTT.

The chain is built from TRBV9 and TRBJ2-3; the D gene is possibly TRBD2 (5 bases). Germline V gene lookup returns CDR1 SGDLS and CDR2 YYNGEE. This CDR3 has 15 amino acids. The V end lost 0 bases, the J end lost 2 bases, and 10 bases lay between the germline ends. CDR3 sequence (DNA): TGTGCCAGCAGCGTAGAGCTAGCCTACACAGATACGCAGTATTTT. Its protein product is CASSVELAYTDTQYF.

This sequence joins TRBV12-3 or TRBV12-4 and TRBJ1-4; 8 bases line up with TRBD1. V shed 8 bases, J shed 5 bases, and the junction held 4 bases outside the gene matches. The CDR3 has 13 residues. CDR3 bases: TGTGCCAGCGGCCGGGACAGGAATGAAAAACTGTTTTTT. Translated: CASGRDRNEKLFF.

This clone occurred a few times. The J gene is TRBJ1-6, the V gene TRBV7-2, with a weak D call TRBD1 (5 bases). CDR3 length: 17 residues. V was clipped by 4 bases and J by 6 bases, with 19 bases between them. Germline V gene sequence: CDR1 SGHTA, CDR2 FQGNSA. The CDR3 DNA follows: TGTGCCAGCAGCTCACGACCCGGGACGAAGGCTAATTCACCCCTCCACTTT. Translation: CASSSRPGTKANSPLHF.

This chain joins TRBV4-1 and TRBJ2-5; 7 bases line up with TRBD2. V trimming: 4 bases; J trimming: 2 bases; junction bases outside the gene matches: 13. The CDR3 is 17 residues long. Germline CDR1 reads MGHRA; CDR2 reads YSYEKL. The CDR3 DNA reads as TGCGCCAGCAGCCGCCGAGGGCTAGCGGCCCTTCAAGAGACCCAGTACTTC. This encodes CASSRRGLAALQETQYF.

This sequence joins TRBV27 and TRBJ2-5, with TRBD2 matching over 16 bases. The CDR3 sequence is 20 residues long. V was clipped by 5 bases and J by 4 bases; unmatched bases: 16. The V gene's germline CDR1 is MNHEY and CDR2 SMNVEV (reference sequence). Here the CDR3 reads CASSGPGQGLAGGPRETQYF. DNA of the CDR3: TGTGCCAGCAGTGGCCCGGGACAGGGACTAGCGGGGGGGCCTCGAGAGACCCAGTACTTC.

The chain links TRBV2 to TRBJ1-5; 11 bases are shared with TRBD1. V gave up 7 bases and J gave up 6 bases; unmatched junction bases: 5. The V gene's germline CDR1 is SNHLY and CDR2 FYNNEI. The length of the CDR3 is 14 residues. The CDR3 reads CASTRTGGSQPQHF. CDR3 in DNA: TGTGCCAGCACCCGGACAGGGGGCAGTCAGCCCCAGCATTTT.

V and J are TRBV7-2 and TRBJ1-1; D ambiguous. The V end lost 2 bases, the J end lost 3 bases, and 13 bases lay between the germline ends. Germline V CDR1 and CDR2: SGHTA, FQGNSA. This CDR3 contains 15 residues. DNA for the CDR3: TGTGCCAGCAGCTTATCGAAGGGAGCTTACACTGAAGCTTTCTTT. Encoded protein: CASSLSKGAYTEAFF.

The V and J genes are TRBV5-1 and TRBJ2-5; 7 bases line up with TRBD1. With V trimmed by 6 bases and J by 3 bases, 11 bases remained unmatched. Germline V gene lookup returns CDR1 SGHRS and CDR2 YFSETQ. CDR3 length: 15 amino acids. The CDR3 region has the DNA TGCGCCAGCATTCAGACGGGTACAGGGGAAGAGACCCAGTACTTC. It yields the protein CASIQTGTGEETQYF.

The CDR3: CAISERGQKETEAFF. The CDR3, as DNA: TGTGCCATCAGTGAGCGGGGCCAGAAGGAGACTGAAGCTTTCTTT. This sequence joins TRBV10-3 and TRBJ1-1, with D possibly matching TRBD1 (5 bases). Trimming removed 2 bases from V and 5 bases from J, with 15 bases in between. This CDR3 is 15 amino acids long. Per germline, CDR1 ENHRY and CDR2 SYGVKD.

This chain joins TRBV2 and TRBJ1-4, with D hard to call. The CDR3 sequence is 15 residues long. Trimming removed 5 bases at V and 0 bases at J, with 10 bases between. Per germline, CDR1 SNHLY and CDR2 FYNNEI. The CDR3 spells CASSLRAATNEKLFF. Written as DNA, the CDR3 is TGTGCCAGCAGTCTGCGGGCTGCAACTAATGAAAAACTGTTTTTT.

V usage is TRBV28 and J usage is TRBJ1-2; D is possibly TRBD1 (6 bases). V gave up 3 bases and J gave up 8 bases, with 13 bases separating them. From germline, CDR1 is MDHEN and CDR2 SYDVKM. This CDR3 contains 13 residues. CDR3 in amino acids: CASSFAQGNGYTF. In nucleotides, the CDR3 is TGTGCCAGCAGTTTTGCGCAGGGGAACGGCTACACCTTC.

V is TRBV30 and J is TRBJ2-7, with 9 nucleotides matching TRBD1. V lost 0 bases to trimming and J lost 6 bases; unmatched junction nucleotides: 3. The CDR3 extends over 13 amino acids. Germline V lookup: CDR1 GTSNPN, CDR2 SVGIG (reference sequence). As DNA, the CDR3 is TGTGCCTGGAGTGTACAGGGGGCTCCCGAGCAGTACGTC. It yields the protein CAWSVQGAPEQYV.